The T cell receptor (beta chain) under discussion was sequenced for a study of cytomegalovirus exposure and HLA in healthy donors. Study conclusions and caveats: Relative to the approximately 700-donor mean, N-insertions were reportedly fewer in an Asian-associated ancestry cluster in a later analysis.

To note about this clone: What it binds is not known. Other nucleotide sequences in the sample specify the same CDR3.

The CDR3 covers 13 residues. Germline CDR1 SNHLY, CDR2 FYNNEI. J was trimmed by 4 bases and V by 6 bases; bases with no gene match: 2. With 60 Vbeta and 13 Jbeta primers, the PCR was carried out. As handled by the study authors: Later, an analysis found 75 million to 90 million unique TCR beta chains, and approximately 10 million of these were shared. The assay was immunoSEQ multiplex PCR, and TCRdb's table has in-frame clones only and misses some. That table gives V, J and clone size, and the DNA gave D and trimming. The data contain over 200,000 clones, around 89% of them singletons. The clonotype comes from a woman between 18 and 29 years old in good health and CMV-seronegative. Source material: PBMCs. The J gene is TRBJ2-1, the V gene TRBV2; 8 bases match TRBD1. CDR3 region: CASSRDRYNEQFF. The CDR3 DNA reads TGTGCCAGCAGCCGGGACAGGTACAATGAGCAGTTCTTC.